Shown below are 21 T cell receptor beta chains from a single sample sequenced in a study of CD8 T cells in ankylosing spondylitis. From the 5' RACE reads, TCRdb called clonotypes with MiXCR, one entry per CDR3 protein. The data show fewer than 400,000 distinct CDR3 sequences, with 14% to 15% seen just once and 1.1% held by the top ten. Sequenced sample: blood, either unsorted or a sorted T cell fraction (not recorded which). These receptors all come from a male donor with ankylosing spondylitis or in good health (not recorded which).

This clonotype came up a few times. V and J are TRBV6-1 and TRBJ2-7; unclear D gene. The CDR3 is 15 residues long. The germline V gene has CDR1 MNHNS and CDR2 SASEGT. The V and J ends lost 1 base and 6 bases respectively, with 16 bases between them. The CDR3 loop reads CASSEGASSAFEQYF. The CDR3 coding sequence is TGTGCCAGCAGTGAAGGGGCATCAAGTGCCTTCGAGCAGTACTTC.

V and J are TRBV12-3 or TRBV12-4 and TRBJ1-3; D not resolved. The CDR3 length is 15 residues. V lost 6 bases and J lost 0, with 12 bases in between. CDR3 residues: CASSQDFSSGNTIYF. CDR3 coding DNA: TGTGCCAGCAGCCAGGACTTCAGCTCTGGAAACACCATATATTTT.

This clonotype was observed many times. The chain links TRBV5-1 to TRBJ1-1; a weak D match, TRBD1 (6 bases). This CDR3 has 13 residues. The V gene lost 7 bases and the J gene lost 1 base, with 11 bases spanning the gap. Germline loops: CDR1 SGHRS, CDR2 YFSETQ. Written as DNA, the CDR3 is TGCGCCAGCGGATGGACAGAGAACACTGAAGCTTTCTTT. This translates into CASGWTENTEAFF. Filled out from reference TRBV5-1 and TRBJ1-1, the complete variable domain reads KAGVTQTPRYLIKTRGQQVTLSCSPISGHRSVSWYQQTPGQGLQFLFEYFSETQRNKGNFPGRFSGRQFSNSRSEMNVSTLELGDSALYLCASGWTENTEAFFGQGTRLTVV.

V is TRBV20-1 and J is TRBJ2-1, with 9 bases fitting TRBD2. The germline V gene has CDR1 DFQATT and CDR2 SNEGSKA (reference sequence). The V gene end was trimmed by 1 base and the J gene end by 6 bases; junction bases not matched to a gene: 7. CDR3 length: 15 amino acids. CDR3: CSARGASGTGNEQFF. CDR3 in DNA: TGCAGTGCTAGAGGTGCTAGCGGGACGGGCAATGAGCAGTTCTTC.

This chain links TRBV4-2 with TRBJ2-5, with unresolved D. Deletions cut 4 bases from V and 0 bases from J, with 12 bases between. This CDR3 spans 15 amino acids. Germline values: CDR1 LGHNA, CDR2 YNFKEQ. This chain's CDR3 is CASSPSETHQETQYF. The CDR3 DNA sequence: TGTGCCAGCAGCCCCTCGGAGACTCACCAAGAGACCCAGTACTTC.

This clonotype was seen only a few times. The J gene is TRBJ1-2, the V gene TRBV4-1; 11 bases agree with TRBD1. The CDR3 runs to 15 residues. Germline V gene sequence: CDR1 MGHRA, CDR2 YSYEKL. J was trimmed by 7 bases and V by 3 bases; bases with no gene match: 7. The CDR3 DNA is TGCGCCAGCAGCCATCCCGGACAGGGGGCAGGTGGCTACACCTTC. Translation gives CASSHPGQGAGGYTF.

In this sample, this clonotype turned up a few times. Mismatch with germline at one junction end may stem from a read error. The chain uses TRBV4-1 and TRBJ1-1, with 7 bases identical to TRBD1. The CDR3 has 14 residues. Germline values: CDR1 MGHRA, CDR2 YSYEKL. CDR3 nucleotides: TGCGCCAGCAGCCGAGGGGGCGGGACGACTGAAGCTTTCTTC. Translation: CASSRGGGTTEAFF.

This clonotype was recorded only once. The chain joins TRBV20-1 to TRBJ2-5; 11 nucleotides align to TRBD2. This CDR3 comprises 12 residues. CDR1 is DFQATT and CDR2 is SNEGSKA in the germline V gene (reference sequence). The CDR3 sequence: CGVAGGEETQYF. CDR3 coding DNA: TGCGGAGTAGCGGGAGGGGAAGAGACCCAGTACTTC.

Regarding this clonotype: A read error is possible here, since a much larger clone lies one base away. The genes are TRBV3-1 and TRBJ2-3, with D hard to call. The CDR3 is 12 residues long. From germline, CDR1 is LGHDT and CDR2 YNNKEL (reference sequence). Trimming cost V 4 bases and J 4 bases, with 6 bases left between them. The CDR3 loop is CASSLHSDTQYF. The CDR3 coding sequence is TGTGCCAGCAGCCTCCACTCAGATACGCAGTATTTT.

This clonotype was seen only a few times. The chain employs TRBV5-1 and TRBJ1-1; the D gene is possibly TRBD1 (5 bases). V shed 4 bases and J shed 6 bases, with 13 bases lying between them. The CDR3 runs to 13 residues. Germline assignment: CDR1 SGHRS and CDR2 YFSETQ. The CDR3 bases are TGCGCCAGCAGCGTAGGGGCTCGCGCTGAAGCTTTCTTT. Its protein product is CASSVGARAEAFF.

This clonotype was seen more than once but under ten times. V is TRBV6-5 and J is TRBJ2-3; D perhaps matches TRBD2 (6 bases). V was shortened by 0 bases and J by 3 bases, with 16 bases between the two germline ends. Germline loops: CDR1 MNHEY, CDR2 SVGAGI. The CDR3 runs 17 residues. The CDR3 reads CASSYSQGVAGTDTQYF. The CDR3 region has the DNA TGTGCCAGCAGTTACTCGCAGGGAGTGGCGGGAACAGATACGCAGTATTTT.

The chain has TRBV11-2 and TRBJ2-7; 10 positions agree with TRBD1. The CDR3 has 15 amino acids. Per the germline V gene, CDR1 is SGHAT and CDR2 is FQNNGV. The junction had 4 bases not matched to a gene; V was cut back by 3 bases and J by 2 bases. In nucleotides, the CDR3 is TGTGCCAGCAGCTTGTCCGGGACAGGGGCCTACGAGCAGTACTTC. Amino acids: CASSLSGTGAYEQYF.

The chain uses TRBV20-1 and TRBJ2-3; D gene uncertain. Germline V gene data show CDR1 as DFQATT and CDR2 as SNEGSKA (reference sequence). V was clipped by 3 bases and J by 2 bases, with 9 bases between them. This CDR3 spans 13 amino acids. The CDR3 DNA reads as TGCAGTGCTAGCGGCCTTCACACAGATACGCAGTATTTT. The encoded protein is CSASGLHTDTQYF.

The gene calls are TRBV5-1 and TRBJ1-3; no reliable D call. V was shortened by 1 base and J by 1 base, with 12 bases between the two germline ends. CDR1 is SGHRS and CDR2 is YFSETQ in the germline V gene. This CDR3 has 16 residues. The CDR3 protein is CASSLSSQTSGNTIYF. The CDR3 coding sequence is TGCGCCAGCAGCTTGAGTAGCCAAACGTCTGGAAACACCATATATTTT.

This clonotype has only a few counts. The chain recombines TRBV3-1 with TRBJ2-1; D possibly matches TRBD1 or TRBD2 (5 bases each). The CDR3 sequence is 16 residues long. V was pared by 3 bases and J by 3 bases, with 15 bases between. Germline V gene lookup returns CDR1 LGHDT and CDR2 YNNKEL (reference sequence). The CDR3 here is CASSQRDLGNYNEQFF. Written as DNA, the CDR3 is TGTGCCAGCAGCCAGAGGGACCTGGGGAACTACAATGAGCAGTTCTTC.

The chain links TRBV4-1 to TRBJ2-5, with 8 bases fitting TRBD1. CDR3 length: 13 residues. Germline CDR1 is MGHRA and CDR2 is YSYEKL. Trimming cost V 8 bases and J 4 bases; bases outside gene matches: 6. The CDR3 bases are TGCGCCAGCCGGAAAACAGGGGGAGAGACCCAGTACTTC. As protein: CASRKTGGETQYF.

V is TRBV4-2 and J is TRBJ1-6; a possible D gene is TRBD1 (5 bases). V dropped 3 bases and J dropped 10 bases, with 19 bases sitting between them. CDR3 length: 16 residues. Germline assignment: CDR1 LGHNA and CDR2 YNFKEQ. CDR3 residues: CASSHLGRQGGSPLHF. The DNA for the CDR3 is TGTGCCAGCAGCCACCTCGGCCGGCAGGGTGGGTCACCCCTCCACTTT.

This clonotype was observed a few times. This chain links TRBV7-9 with TRBJ2-2; 8 bases map to TRBD1. Germline V lookup: CDR1 SEHNR, CDR2 FQNEAQ (reference sequence). Trimming removed 6 bases from V and 5 bases from J; junction bases left unmatched: 8. The CDR3 consists of 15 residues. CDR3 DNA sequence: TGTGCCAGCAGGACGACAGGGGACGGTACCGGGGAGCTGTTTTTT. This codes for CASRTTGDGTGELFF.

This clonotype was observed many times. The chain is built from TRBV3-1 and TRBJ2-7; D gene ambiguous. V lost 1 base and J 8 bases, leaving 15 bases between the germline ends. Germline V gene lookup returns CDR1 LGHDT and CDR2 YNNKEL (reference sequence). The CDR3 loop spans 14 amino acids. This CDR3 reads CASSQGIQSTQQYF. The CDR3 nucleotides are TGTGCCAGCAGCCAAGGGATACAATCTACTCAGCAGTACTTC.

This chain uses TRBV7-8 with TRBJ2-1; 9 nucleotides match TRBD2. V shed 5 bases and J 5 bases; nucleotides not matched to a gene: 7. CDR3 length equals 15 residues. Germline V gene sequence: CDR1 SGHVS, CDR2 FQNEAQ. Here the CDR3 reads CASSPSTSGNNEQFF. As DNA, the CDR3 is TGTGCCAGCAGCCCCTCGACTAGCGGCAACAATGAGCAGTTCTTC.

This clonotype has just a few counts. The chain carries TRBV27 and TRBJ2-1; D call uncertain. Looked up from germline, CDR1 is MNHEY and CDR2 is SMNVEV (reference sequence). Trimming shortened V by 0 bases and J by 1 base, and 7 bases separated the two germline ends. The CDR3 has 15 amino acids. The DNA of the CDR3 is TGTGCCAGCAGTTTATCTTCCAGGTCCTACAATGAGCAGTTCTTC. Translation: CASSLSSRSYNEQFF.